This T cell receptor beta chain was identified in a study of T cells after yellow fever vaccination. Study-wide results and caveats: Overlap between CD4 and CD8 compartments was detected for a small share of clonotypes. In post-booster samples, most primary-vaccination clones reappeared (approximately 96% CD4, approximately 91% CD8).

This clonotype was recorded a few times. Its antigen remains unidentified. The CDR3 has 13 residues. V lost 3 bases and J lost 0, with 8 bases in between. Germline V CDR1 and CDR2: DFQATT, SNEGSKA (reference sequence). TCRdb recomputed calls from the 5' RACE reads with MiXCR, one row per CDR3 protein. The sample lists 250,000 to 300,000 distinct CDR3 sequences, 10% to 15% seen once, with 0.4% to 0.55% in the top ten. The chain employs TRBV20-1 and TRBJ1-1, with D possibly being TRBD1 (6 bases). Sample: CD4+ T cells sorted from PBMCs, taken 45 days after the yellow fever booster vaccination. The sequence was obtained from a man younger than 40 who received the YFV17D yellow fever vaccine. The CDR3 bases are TGCAGTGCTAGTAACAGGGTGAACACTGAAGCTTTCTTT. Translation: CSASNRVNTEAFF.